This entry lists 3 T cell receptor beta chains sequenced from one sample in a study of OX40 agonist ivuxolimab in advanced cancers. Assay: immunoSEQ multiplex PCR; the TCRdb copy retains only in-frame clones and omits some. The profile shows 65,000 to 95,000 clones, approximately 86% of them singletons. The sample was CD4+ or CD8+ T cells sorted from blood, taken in a trial of the OX40 agonist ivuxolimab. The origin of the receptors is an adult with an advanced solid tumor such as melanoma, head and neck, liver or kidney cancer.

The chain has TRBV7-2 and TRBJ2-1; TRBD2 aligns across 8 bases. The CDR3 has 16 amino acids. Germline V gene data show CDR1 as SGHTA and CDR2 as FQGNSA. V was clipped by 1 base and J by 10 bases; unmatched bases: 12. In nucleotides, the CDR3 is TGTGCCAGCAGCTTAGAACGGCGGGAGGTCGGAGAGGAGCAGTTCTTC. Translation gives CASSLERREVGEEQFF.

The chain uses TRBV30 and TRBJ1-1; 7 nucleotides line up with TRBD1. V gave up 4 bases and J gave up 0 bases; unmatched junction bases: 2. The CDR3 has 13 residues. From germline, CDR1 is GTSNPN and CDR2 SVGIG (reference sequence). The DNA of the CDR3 is TGTGCCTGGACGGGACAGCTGAACACTGAAGCTTTCTTT. This translates into CAWTGQLNTEAFF.

This chain uses TRBV28 with TRBJ2-1; 9 positions match TRBD2. The CDR3 has 14 amino acids. V dropped 2 bases and J dropped 6; count of bases not matched to a gene: 2. In germline, CDR1 is MDHEN, CDR2 SYDVKM. The chain's CDR3 is CASSLPSGVNEQFF. The CDR3 nucleotides read TGTGCCAGCAGTTTACCTAGCGGGGTCAATGAGCAGTTCTTC.